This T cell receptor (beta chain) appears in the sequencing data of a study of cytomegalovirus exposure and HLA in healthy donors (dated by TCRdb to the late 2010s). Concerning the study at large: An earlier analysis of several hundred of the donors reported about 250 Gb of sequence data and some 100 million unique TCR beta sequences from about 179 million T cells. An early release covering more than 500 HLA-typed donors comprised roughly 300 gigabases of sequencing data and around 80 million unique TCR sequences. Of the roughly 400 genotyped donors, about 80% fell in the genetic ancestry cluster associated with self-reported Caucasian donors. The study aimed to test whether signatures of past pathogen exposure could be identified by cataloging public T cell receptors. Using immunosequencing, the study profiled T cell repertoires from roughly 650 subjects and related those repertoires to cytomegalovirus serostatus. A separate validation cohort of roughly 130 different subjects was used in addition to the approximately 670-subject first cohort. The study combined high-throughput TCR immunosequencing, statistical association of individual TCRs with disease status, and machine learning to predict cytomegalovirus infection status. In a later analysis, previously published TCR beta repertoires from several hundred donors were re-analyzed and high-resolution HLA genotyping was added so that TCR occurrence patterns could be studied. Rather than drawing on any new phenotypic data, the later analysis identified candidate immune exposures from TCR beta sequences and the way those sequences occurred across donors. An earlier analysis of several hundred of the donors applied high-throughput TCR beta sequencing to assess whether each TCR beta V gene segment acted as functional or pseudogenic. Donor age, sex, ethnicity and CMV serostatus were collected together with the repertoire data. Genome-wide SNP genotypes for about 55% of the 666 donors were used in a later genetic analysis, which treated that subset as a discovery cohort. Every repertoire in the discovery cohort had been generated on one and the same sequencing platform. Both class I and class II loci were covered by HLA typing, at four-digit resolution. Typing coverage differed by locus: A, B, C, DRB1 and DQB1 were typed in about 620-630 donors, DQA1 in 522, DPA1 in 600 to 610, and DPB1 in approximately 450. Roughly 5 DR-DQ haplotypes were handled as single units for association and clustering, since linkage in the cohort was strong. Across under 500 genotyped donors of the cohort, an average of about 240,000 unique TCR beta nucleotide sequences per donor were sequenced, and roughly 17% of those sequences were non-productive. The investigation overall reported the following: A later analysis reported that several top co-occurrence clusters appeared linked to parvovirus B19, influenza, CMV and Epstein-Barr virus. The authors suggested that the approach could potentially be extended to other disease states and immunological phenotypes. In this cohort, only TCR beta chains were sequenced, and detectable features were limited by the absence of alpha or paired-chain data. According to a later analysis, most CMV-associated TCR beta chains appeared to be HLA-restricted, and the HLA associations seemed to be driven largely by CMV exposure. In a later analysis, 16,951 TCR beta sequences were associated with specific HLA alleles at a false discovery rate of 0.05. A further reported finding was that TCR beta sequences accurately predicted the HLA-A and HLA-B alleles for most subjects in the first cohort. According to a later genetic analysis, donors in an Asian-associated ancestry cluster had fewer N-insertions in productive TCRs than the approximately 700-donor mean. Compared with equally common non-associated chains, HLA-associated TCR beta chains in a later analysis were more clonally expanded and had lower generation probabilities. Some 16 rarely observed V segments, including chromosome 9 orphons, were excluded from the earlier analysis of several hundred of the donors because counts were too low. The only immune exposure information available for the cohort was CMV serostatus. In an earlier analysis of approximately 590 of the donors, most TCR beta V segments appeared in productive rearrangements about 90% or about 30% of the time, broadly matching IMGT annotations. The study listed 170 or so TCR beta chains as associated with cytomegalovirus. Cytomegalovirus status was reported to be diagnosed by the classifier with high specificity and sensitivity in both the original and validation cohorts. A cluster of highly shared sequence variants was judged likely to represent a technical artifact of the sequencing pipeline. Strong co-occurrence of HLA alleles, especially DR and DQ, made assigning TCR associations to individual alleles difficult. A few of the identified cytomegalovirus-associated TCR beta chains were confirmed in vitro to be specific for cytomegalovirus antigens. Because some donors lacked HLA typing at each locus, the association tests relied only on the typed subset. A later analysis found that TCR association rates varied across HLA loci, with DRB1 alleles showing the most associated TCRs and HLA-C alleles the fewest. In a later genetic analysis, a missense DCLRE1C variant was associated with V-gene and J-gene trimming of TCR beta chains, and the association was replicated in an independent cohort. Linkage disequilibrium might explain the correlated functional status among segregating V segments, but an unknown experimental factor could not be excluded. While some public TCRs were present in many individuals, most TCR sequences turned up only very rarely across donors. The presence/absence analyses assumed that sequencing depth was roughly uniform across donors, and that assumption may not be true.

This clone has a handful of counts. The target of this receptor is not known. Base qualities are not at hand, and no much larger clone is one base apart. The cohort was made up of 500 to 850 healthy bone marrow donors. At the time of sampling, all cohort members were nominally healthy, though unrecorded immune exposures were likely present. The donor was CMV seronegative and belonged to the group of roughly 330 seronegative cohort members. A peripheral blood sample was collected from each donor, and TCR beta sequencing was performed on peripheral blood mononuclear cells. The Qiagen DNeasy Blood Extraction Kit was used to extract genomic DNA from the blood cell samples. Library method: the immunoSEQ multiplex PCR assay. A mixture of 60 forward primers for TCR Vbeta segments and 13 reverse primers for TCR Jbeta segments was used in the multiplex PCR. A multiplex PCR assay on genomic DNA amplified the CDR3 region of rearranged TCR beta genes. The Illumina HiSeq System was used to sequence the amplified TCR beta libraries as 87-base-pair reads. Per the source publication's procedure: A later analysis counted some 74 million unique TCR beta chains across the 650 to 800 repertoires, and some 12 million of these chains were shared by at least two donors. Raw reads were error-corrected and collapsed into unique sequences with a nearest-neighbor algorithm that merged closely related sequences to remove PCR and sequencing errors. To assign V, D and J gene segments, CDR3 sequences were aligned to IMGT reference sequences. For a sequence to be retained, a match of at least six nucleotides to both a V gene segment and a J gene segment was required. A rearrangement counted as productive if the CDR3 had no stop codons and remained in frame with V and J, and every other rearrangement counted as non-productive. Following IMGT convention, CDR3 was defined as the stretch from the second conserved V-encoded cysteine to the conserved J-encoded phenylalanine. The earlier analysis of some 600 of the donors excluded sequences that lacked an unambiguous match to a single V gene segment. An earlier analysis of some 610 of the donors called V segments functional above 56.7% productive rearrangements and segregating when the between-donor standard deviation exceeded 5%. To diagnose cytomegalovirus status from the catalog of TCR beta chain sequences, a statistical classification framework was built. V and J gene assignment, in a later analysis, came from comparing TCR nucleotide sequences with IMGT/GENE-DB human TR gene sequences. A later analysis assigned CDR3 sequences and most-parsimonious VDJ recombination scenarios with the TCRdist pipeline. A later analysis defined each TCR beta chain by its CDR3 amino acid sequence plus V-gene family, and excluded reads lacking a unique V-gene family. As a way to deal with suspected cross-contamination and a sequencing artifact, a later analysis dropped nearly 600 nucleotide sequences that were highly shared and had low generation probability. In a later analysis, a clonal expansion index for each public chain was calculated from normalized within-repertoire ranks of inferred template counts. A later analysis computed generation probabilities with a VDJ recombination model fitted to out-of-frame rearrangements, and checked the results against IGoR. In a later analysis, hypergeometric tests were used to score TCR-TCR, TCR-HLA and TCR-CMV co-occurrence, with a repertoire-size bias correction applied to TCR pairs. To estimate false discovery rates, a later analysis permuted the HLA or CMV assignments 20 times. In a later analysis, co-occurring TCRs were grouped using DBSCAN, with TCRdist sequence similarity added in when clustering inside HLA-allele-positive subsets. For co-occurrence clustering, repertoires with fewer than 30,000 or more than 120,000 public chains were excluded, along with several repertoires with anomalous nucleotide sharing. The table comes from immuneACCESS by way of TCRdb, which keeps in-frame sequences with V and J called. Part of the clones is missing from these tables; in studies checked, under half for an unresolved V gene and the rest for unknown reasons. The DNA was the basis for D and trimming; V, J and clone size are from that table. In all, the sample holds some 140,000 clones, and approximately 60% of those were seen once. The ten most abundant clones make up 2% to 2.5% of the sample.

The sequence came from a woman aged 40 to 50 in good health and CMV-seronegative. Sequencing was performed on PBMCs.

The DNA sequence reads TGTGCCAGCAGCTCGGGGACAGCGGGTGATACGCAGTATTTT. Translated, it gives CASSSGTAGDTQYF. The chain is assembled from TRBV7-9 and TRBJ2-3; TRBD1 might be the D gene, on 7 matching bases. As encoded in the germline V gene (reference sequence), CDR1 is SEHNR while CDR2 is FQNEAQ. From cysteine to phenylalanine, the CDR3 is 14 amino acids long. Kept here is only the CDR3 DNA, which spans 42 bases and is read in frame from base 1. V gives up 4 bases and J gives up 6 bases, and the segment between their germline ends measures 14 bases.